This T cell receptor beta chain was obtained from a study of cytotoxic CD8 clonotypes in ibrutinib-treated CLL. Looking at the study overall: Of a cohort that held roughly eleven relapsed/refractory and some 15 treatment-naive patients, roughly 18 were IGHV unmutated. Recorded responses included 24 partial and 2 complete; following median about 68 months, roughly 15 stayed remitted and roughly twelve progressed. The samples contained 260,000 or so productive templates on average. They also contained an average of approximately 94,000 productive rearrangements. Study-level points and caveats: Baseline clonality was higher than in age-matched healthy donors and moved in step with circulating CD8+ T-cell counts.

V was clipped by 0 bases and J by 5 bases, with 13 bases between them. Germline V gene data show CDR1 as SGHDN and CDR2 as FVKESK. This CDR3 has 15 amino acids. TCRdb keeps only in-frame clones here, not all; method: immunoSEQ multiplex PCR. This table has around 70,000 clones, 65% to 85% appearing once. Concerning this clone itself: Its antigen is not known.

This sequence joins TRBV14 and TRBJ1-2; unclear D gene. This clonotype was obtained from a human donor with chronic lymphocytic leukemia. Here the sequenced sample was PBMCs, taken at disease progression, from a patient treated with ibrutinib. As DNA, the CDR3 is TGTGCCAGCAGCCAAGATACCGGGGAACCATATGGCTACACCTTC. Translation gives CASSQDTGEPYGYTF.